These 22 T cell receptor beta chains were all obtained from the same sample, sequenced in a study of control samples from healthy donors and cancer patients. The assay was immunoSEQ multiplex PCR, and TCRdb's table has in-frame clones only and misses some. The sample includes fewer than 100,000 clones, around nine tenths of them seen just once. Input material: blood. These receptors all stem from a woman aged 50 to 65 in good health.

This chain links TRBV6-5 with TRBJ2-4, with TRBD1 matching over 11 bases. The CDR3 extends over 14 amino acids. Germline lookup yields CDR1 MNHEY and CDR2 SVGAGI. J lost 7 bases, V lost 5 bases, and 4 bases had no gene match. The CDR3 loop is CASSPDRGQNIQYF. In nucleotides, the CDR3 is TGTGCCAGCAGTCCGGACAGGGGGCAGAACATTCAGTACTTC.

The rearrangement joins TRBV3-1 (or the pseudogene TRBV3-2) to TRBJ1-3; a weak D match, TRBD1 (6 bases). The ends were cut back, 1 base at V and 3 bases at J, with 10 bases in the middle. The CDR3 loop spans 15 amino acids. Germline V gives CDR1 LGHDT, CDR2 YNNKEL (reference sequence). The CDR3 DNA reads TGTGCCAGCAGCCAAGGCGAAGGGGGTGGAAACACCATATATTTT. Amino acid sequence: CASSQGEGGGNTIYF.

Here the CDR3 reads CASKLAGGPNNEQFF. Written as DNA, the CDR3 is TGCGCCAGCAAATTAGCGGGGGGGCCGAACAATGAGCAGTTCTTC. This chain joins TRBV10-2 and TRBJ2-1, with 11 bases lining up with TRBD2. Germline lookup yields CDR1 WSHSY and CDR2 SAAADI. V trimming: 7 bases; J trimming: 5 bases; junction bases outside the gene matches: 7. This CDR3 spans 15 amino acids.

Points on this clone: The sample contains more than one DNA sequence encoding this CDR3. The chain combines TRBV5-1 with TRBJ1-2, with TRBD1 as a possible D gene (5 bases). Looked up from germline, CDR1 is SGHRS and CDR2 is YFSETQ. This CDR3 spans 18 amino acids. V was trimmed by 3 bases and J by 0 bases, leaving 21 bases between them. As DNA, the CDR3 is TGCGCCAGCAGCTCCTCAGGGCGTGGGGGGGTGGCTAACTATGGCTACACCTTC. Its translation: CASSSSGRGGVANYGYTF.

The chain has TRBV6-6 and TRBJ2-7; TRBD1 matches at 9 bases. The CDR3 length is 15 residues. V lost 0 bases, J lost 5 bases, and 5 bases stayed unmatched. CDR1 MNHNY and CDR2 SVGAGI come from the germline V gene (reference sequence). CDR3: CASSYSGDREHEQYF. CDR3 bases: TGTGCCAGCAGTTACTCAGGGGACAGGGAGCACGAGCAGTACTTC.

The chain combines TRBV2 with TRBJ2-5; D uncertain. There are 11 residues in the CDR3. Germline loops: CDR1 SNHLY, CDR2 FYNNEI. V gave up 5 bases and J gave up 2 bases, with 3 bases separating them. CDR3 coding DNA: TGTGCCAGCAGTTCACAAGAGACCCAGTACTTC. Residues: CASSSQETQYF. Full variable domain (missing parts from reference TRBV2 and TRBJ2-5): EPEVTQTPSHQVTQMGQEVILRCVPISNHLYFYWYRQILGQKVEFLVSFYNNEISEKSEIFDDQFSVERPDGSNFTLKIRSTKLEDSAMYFCASSSQETQYFGPGTRLLVL.

This chain uses TRBV3-1 (or the pseudogene TRBV3-2) with TRBJ1-1, with 8 bases aligning to TRBD1. J was trimmed by 0 bases and V by 4 bases; bases with no gene match: 1. CDR3 length: 14 residues. The germline V gene has CDR1 LGHDT and CDR2 YNNKEL (reference sequence). CDR3 nucleotides: TGTGCCAGCAGCCCACAGGGGGTGAACACTGAAGCTTTCTTT. Translation: CASSPQGVNTEAFF.

J is TRBJ2-7 and V is TRBV4-1; maybe TRBD1 (5 bases). V lost 0 bases and J lost 6, with 15 bases in between. The germline V gene has CDR1 MGHRA and CDR2 YSYEKL. This CDR3 has 15 residues. The CDR3 spells CASSQEGQGTREQYF. In DNA form, the CDR3 reads TGCGCCAGCAGCCAAGAAGGGCAGGGAACGCGCGAGCAGTACTTC.

The chain employs TRBV4-1 and TRBJ2-1, with 7 bases that match TRBD1. Germline V gives CDR1 MGHRA, CDR2 YSYEKL. The V and J ends lost 0 bases and 13 bases, in that order; junction bases with no gene match: 12. The CDR3 length is 15 residues. The DNA of the CDR3 is TGCGCCAGCAGCCAAGATTCGCTCTCGAGACAGGGACAGTTCTTC. It specifies CASSQDSLSRQGQFF.

The V call is TRBV20-1, the J call TRBJ2-3; D possibly corresponds to TRBD2 (7 bases). Per germline, CDR1 DFQATT and CDR2 SNEGSKA (reference sequence). V shed 3 bases and J shed 2 bases, with 15 bases lying between them. The CDR3 has 15 amino acids. This chain's CDR3 is CSASVSGGPTDTQYF. CDR3 in DNA: TGCAGTGCTAGTGTTTCGGGGGGCCCCACAGATACGCAGTATTTT.

This clone turned up a few times. V is TRBV5-1 and J is TRBJ2-2; D gene ambiguous. Trimming cost V 4 bases and J 7 bases, with 11 bases left between them. The length of the CDR3 is 13 residues. The germline gives CDR1 SGHRS, CDR2 YFSETQ. DNA of the CDR3: TGCGCCAGCAGCCCCTTATCAAGCGGGGAGCTGTTTTTT. It codes for CASSPLSSGELFF.

This clone has more than one count but fewer than ten. V gene TRBV6-5 combines with J gene TRBJ1-2; D is possibly TRBD1 (5 bases). The CDR3 totals 13 residues. Germline V CDR1 and CDR2: MNHEY, SVGAGI. Trimming pared 2 bases from V and 6 bases from J, leaving 10 bases between. The CDR3 sequence is CASSYVLGDGYTF. DNA of the CDR3: TGTGCCAGCAGTTACGTCTTAGGGGATGGCTACACCTTC.

The chain combines TRBV7-9 with TRBJ2-3, with 11 bases fitting TRBD2. Germline values: CDR1 SEHNR, CDR2 FQNEAQ (reference sequence). The CDR3 runs 16 residues. V trimming: 5 bases; J trimming: 2 bases; junction bases outside the gene matches: 6. The CDR3 nucleotides read TGTGCCAGCAGCCCTACTAGCGGGGGAGTCACAGATACGCAGTATTTT. Translating gives CASSPTSGGVTDTQYF.

This clone came up once. The chain links TRBV7-8 to TRBJ1-5, with 8 bases aligning to TRBD1. V shed 5 bases and J 8 bases; nucleotides not matched to a gene: 8. The CDR3 covers 14 residues. Germline-derived CDR1 and CDR2 are SGHVS and FQNEAQ. CDR3 sequence: CASSLDRGFEPQHF. The DNA of the CDR3 is TGTGCCAGCAGCCTCGACAGGGGTTTTGAGCCCCAGCATTTT.

The V call is TRBV19, the J call TRBJ1-1; 7 nucleotides align to TRBD1. Germline V gene lookup returns CDR1 LNHDA and CDR2 SQIVND (reference sequence). The CDR3 loop spans 15 amino acids. Losses at the gene ends were 3 bases for V and 3 bases for J; bases not matched to a gene: 7. The CDR3: CASSISGQHHTEAFF. The CDR3 nucleotides are TGTGCCAGTAGTATTTCGGGACAGCACCACACTGAAGCTTTCTTT.

This clone was seen once. The chain combines TRBV12-3 or TRBV12-4 with TRBJ2-4; 7 nucleotides line up with TRBD2. The CDR3 runs to 13 residues. The junction had 7 bases not matched to a gene; V was cut back by 3 bases and J by 11 bases. Here the CDR3 reads CASSLGGSTLQYF. The CDR3 DNA reads as TGTGCCAGCAGTTTGGGGGGGAGCACACTTCAGTACTTC.

The chain carries TRBV19 and TRBJ2-1, with D uncertain. CDR1 and CDR2 from the germline V gene are LNHDA and SQIVND (reference sequence). The CDR3 runs 14 residues. V was pared by 7 bases and J by 7 bases, with 17 bases between. CDR3 protein: CASTKTPTTNEQFF. The CDR3 DNA reads TGTGCCAGTACCAAGACCCCCACGACGAATGAGCAGTTCTTC.

The chain links TRBV6-1 to TRBJ1-2; D not resolved. The germline V gene encodes CDR1 MNHNS and CDR2 SASEGT. The CDR3 loop spans 13 amino acids. Deletions cut 1 base from V and 5 bases from J, with 8 bases between. The CDR3 nucleotides are TGTGCCAGCAGTGAAGTAGAGGGTTATGGCTACACCTTC. Amino acid sequence: CASSEVEGYGYTF.

The genes are TRBV7-2 and TRBJ1-2, with unresolved D. V shed 5 bases and J shed 0 bases, with 7 bases lying between them. CDR1 and CDR2 from the germline V gene are SGHTA and FQGNSA. The CDR3 has 13 amino acids. The CDR3 region is CASSPGANYGYTF. CDR3 bases: TGTGCCAGCAGCCCCGGAGCTAACTATGGCTACACCTTC.

This clone has only one observation. The chain is built from TRBV7-6 and TRBJ2-7, with 11 bases that match TRBD2. After removal of 6 bases from V and 1 base from J, the junction contained 2 bases not matched to a gene. Germline CDR1 and CDR2: SGHVS and FNYEAQ. CDR3 length: 14 residues. The CDR3 spells CASRGTSGSYEQYF. DNA of the CDR3: TGTGCCAGCAGGGGGACTAGCGGATCCTACGAGCAGTACTTC.

The chain carries TRBV18 and TRBJ1-4, with TRBD1 identical over 10 bases. Trimming took 4 bases from V and 7 from J; bases not matched to a gene: 6. CDR3 size: 15 residues. Germline-derived CDR1 and CDR2 are KGHSH and LQKENI. CDR3 protein: CASSLDRGRGEKLFF. In DNA, the CDR3 is TGTGCCAGCTCACTTGACAGGGGGCGCGGTGAAAAACTGTTTTTT.

V is TRBV3-1 (or the pseudogene TRBV3-2) and J is TRBJ2-7; maybe TRBD1 (5 bases). The germline V and J ends were trimmed by 5 bases and 1 base, with 12 bases remaining between them. The CDR3 is 14 residues long. The germline V gene has CDR1 LGHDT and CDR2 YNNKEL (reference sequence). The CDR3 bases are TGTGCCAGCAGCACCAGTAGGGGATCCTACGAGCAGTACTTC. This translates into CASSTSRGSYEQYF.